Presented here are 13 T cell receptor beta chains from one specimen sequenced in a study of T cell changes during pregnancy in multiple sclerosis. Here immunoSEQ multiplex PCR was the method, and the copy in TCRdb shows in-frame clones only, minus some. The sample lists roughly 64,000 clones; less than 95% were seen once. The input for sequencing was peripheral blood, taken in the third trimester of pregnancy. These receptors all come from a female donor in good health, enrolled as a control in a pregnancy study.

The chain employs TRBV7-6 and TRBJ2-6, with TRBD1 as a possible D gene (5 bases). The CDR3 consists of 15 residues. The V end lost 5 bases, the J end lost 0 bases, and 8 bases lay between the germline ends. Germline V gene lookup returns CDR1 SGHVS and CDR2 FNYEAQ. CDR3 sequence (DNA): TGTGCCAGCAGCCCTCAGGGCTCTGGGGCCAACGTCCTGACTTTC. This codes for CASSPQGSGANVLTF.

The V and J genes are TRBV30 and TRBJ2-1; 10 bases are shared with TRBD1. Germline assignment: CDR1 GTSNPN and CDR2 SVGIG (reference sequence). CDR3 length: 14 residues. V was pared by 2 bases and J by 6 bases, with 4 bases of the junction left unmatched. The CDR3 DNA reads as TGTGCCTGGAGTTTTGACAGGGGGCGCAATGAGCAGTTCTTC. This gives the protein CAWSFDRGRNEQFF.

The rearrangement uses TRBV13 and TRBJ2-3; 10 bases align to TRBD2. Germline values: CDR1 PRHDT, CDR2 FYEKMQ (reference sequence). Trimming took 2 bases from V and 2 from J; bases not matched to a gene: 7. The CDR3 covers 17 residues. The CDR3 spells CASSLRTSGLSTDTQYF. In nucleotides, the CDR3 is TGTGCCAGCAGCTTAAGGACTAGCGGTCTTTCCACAGATACGCAGTATTTT.

The chain combines TRBV7-9 with TRBJ1-1; possibly TRBD1 for D (5 bases). Germline loops: CDR1 SEHNR, CDR2 FQNEAQ (reference sequence). This CDR3 has 13 amino acids. Deletions cut 2 bases from V and 10 bases from J, with 14 bases between. This chain's CDR3 is CASSLPPGVIAFF. The CDR3 DNA reads TGTGCCAGCAGCTTACCACCGGGGGTAATAGCTTTCTTT.

This clone was seen a single time. The CDR3 DNA reads TGTGCCAGCAGTGAGGACAGGGGAAGACATGGCTACACCTTC. It is translated as CASSEDRGRHGYTF. The rearrangement links TRBV27 to TRBJ1-2, with 9 bases matching TRBD1. Germline V gene lookup returns CDR1 MNHEY and CDR2 SMNVEV (reference sequence). The CDR3 sequence is 14 residues long. Trimming removed 5 bases from V and 6 bases from J; junction bases left unmatched: 7.

CDR3 sequence reads: CAWRGLGNSQPQHF. Written as DNA, the CDR3 is TGTGCCTGGAGAGGCTTGGGTAATAGCCAGCCCCAGCATTTT. The V and J genes are TRBV30 and TRBJ1-5; D is undetermined. CDR1 and CDR2 from the germline V gene are GTSNPN and SVGIG (reference sequence). The CDR3 is made up of 14 amino acids. Trimming took off 3 bases at V and 7 bases at J, with 16 bases between the two ends.

The rearrangement uses TRBV30 and TRBJ1-4, with 7 bases aligning to TRBD1. Germline values: CDR1 GTSNPN, CDR2 SVGIG (reference sequence). The junction had 17 bases not matched to a gene; V was cut back by 3 bases and J by 10 bases. The CDR3 runs to 16 residues. The CDR3 loop is CAWSIVRTGTFGKLFF. CDR3 DNA sequence: TGTGCCTGGAGCATTGTCAGGACAGGAACTTTTGGAAAACTGTTTTTT.

V and J are TRBV4-2 and TRBJ2-3, with D possibly being TRBD1 (5 bases). V was trimmed by 4 bases and J by 1 base, leaving 15 bases between them. Germline values: CDR1 LGHNA, CDR2 YNFKEQ. This CDR3 has 16 residues. The CDR3 nucleotides read TGTGCCAGCAGCCCTATGGGGCAGGGTCGCACAGATACGCAGTATTTT. This sequence encodes CASSPMGQGRTDTQYF.

This clone appeared a few times. The chain employs TRBV5-4 and TRBJ2-7; 14 nucleotides line up with TRBD2. The CDR3 totals 16 residues. After removal of 4 bases from V and 9 bases from J, the junction contained 12 bases not matched to a gene. Germline V CDR1 and CDR2: SGHNT, YYREEE (reference sequence). The CDR3 is CASSDAGLAGVFGQYF. CDR3 DNA: TGTGCCAGCAGCGACGCGGGACTAGCGGGAGTTTTCGGGCAGTACTTC.

V usage is TRBV11-2 and J usage is TRBJ1-4; D may be TRBD1 (5 bases). Per the germline V gene, CDR1 is SGHAT and CDR2 is FQNNGV. Trimming took 5 bases from V and 8 from J, leaving 15 bases between them. The CDR3 is 14 amino acids. CDR3 nucleotide sequence: TGTGCCAGCAGCGCGGGGCAGGTTGGGGAAAAACTGTTTTTT. Residues: CASSAGQVGEKLFF.

This chain's CDR3 is CASSSPYEQYF. The CDR3 nucleotides read TGTGCCAGCAGCTCTCCCTACGAGCAGTACTTC. This chain joins TRBV7-9 and TRBJ2-7; the D is unclear. Germline V CDR1 and CDR2: SEHNR, FQNEAQ (reference sequence). The germline V and J ends were trimmed by 4 bases and 2 bases, with 3 bases remaining between them. The CDR3 spans 11 residues.

This chain uses TRBV13 with TRBJ2-3; TRBD2 matches at 12 bases. CDR3 size: 17 residues. V dropped 0 bases and J dropped 3; count of bases not matched to a gene: 4. In germline, CDR1 is PRHDT, CDR2 FYEKMQ (reference sequence). This chain's CDR3 is CASSLGILAGGTDTQYF. For the CDR3, the DNA is TGTGCCAGCAGCTTAGGCATTCTAGCGGGGGGGACAGATACGCAGTATTTT.

The chain has TRBV5-4 and TRBJ1-1; 7 nucleotides match TRBD1. J lost 7 bases, V lost 4 bases, and 16 bases had no gene match. CDR1 SGHNT and CDR2 YYREEE come from the germline V gene (reference sequence). The CDR3 totals 16 residues. In DNA form, the CDR3 reads TGTGCCAGCAGCCCTGGACAGGCGAGGGGTTTAGGTGAAGCTTTCTTT. Translation: CASSPGQARGLGEAFF.